The 16 T cell receptor beta chains below were found in one sample sequenced in a study of identical twins (dated by TCRdb to the mid-2010s). The protocol used for the library was 5' RACE. The instrument given in TCRdb is Illumina HiSeq 2000. TCRdb trimmed the raw reads at Q25, called clones with MiXCR and kept productive beta chains. Rows are combined by CDR3 protein, so each entry shows the most common genes and DNA. The sample table lists 200,000 to 250,000 distinct CDR3 sequences, 6% to 8.5% of them with a count of one. Under 6% of the sample is taken by the ten largest. These same records also appear under a second study, on yellow fever vaccine responses in identical twins.

The specimen sequenced was CD8+ T cells sorted from blood. All receptors derive from a woman aged 18 to 35 in good health.

This clonotype was counted at least ten times. J is TRBJ2-3 and V is TRBV4-1; no clear D gene. From germline, CDR1 is MGHRA and CDR2 YSYEKL. Trimming left V 1 base short and J 2 bases short, with 16 bases between. The CDR3 has 17 residues. The CDR3 coding sequence is TGCGCCAGCAGCCAAGTCCCTCGGCTAACTTACACAGATACGCAGTATTTT. Its protein is CASSQVPRLTYTDTQYF.

This clonotype was seen many times. V usage is TRBV7-9 and J usage is TRBJ1-1, with D possibly TRBD1 on 5 matching bases. Between the trimmed V and J ends, which lost 5 bases and 1 base, there was a span of 11 bases. Germline V lookup: CDR1 SEHNR, CDR2 FQNEAQ (reference sequence). The CDR3 runs 14 residues. The CDR3 DNA follows: TGTGCCAGCAGCACCGGGACGGCGAACACTGAAGCTTTCTTT. Translating it yields CASSTGTANTEAFF. The whole variable domain, filled in from reference TRBV7-9 and TRBJ1-1, reads DTGVSQNPRHKITKRGQNVTFRCDPISEHNRLYWYRQTLGQGPEFLTYFQNEAQLEKSRLLSDRFSAERPKGSFSTLEIQRTEQGDSAMYLCASSTGTANTEAFFGQGTRLTVV.

The V and J genes are TRBV20-1 and TRBJ2-7; 8 nucleotides align to TRBD1. V shed 6 bases, J shed 3 bases, and the junction held 13 bases outside the gene matches. This CDR3 has 15 residues. CDR1 is DFQATT and CDR2 is SNEGSKA in the germline V gene (reference sequence). The CDR3 protein is CSARSPGQVSYEQYF. The CDR3 DNA reads as TGCAGTGCCCGCTCACCGGGACAGGTTAGCTACGAGCAGTACTTC.

DNA for the CDR3: TGCAGTGCTAGACGTATCGAGCATCGACTAGCGGGAGCGAAAGAGACCCAGTACTTC. It codes for CSARRIEHRLAGAKETQYF. The rearrangement links TRBV20-1 to TRBJ2-5; TRBD2 matches at 12 bases. Germline V lookup: CDR1 DFQATT, CDR2 SNEGSKA (reference sequence). V gave up 2 bases and J gave up 3 bases; unmatched junction bases: 16. The CDR3 is made up of 19 amino acids.

This clonotype occurred a few times. V usage is TRBV28 and J usage is TRBJ2-7; D perhaps matches TRBD2 (6 bases). The CDR3 is 14 residues long. Trimming shortened V by 7 bases and J by 5 bases, and 18 bases separated the two germline ends. The germline V gene encodes CDR1 MDHEN and CDR2 SYDVKM. CDR3 sequence: CASTPTGVWDEQYV. CDR3 sequence (DNA): TGTGCCAGCACTCCTACGGGGGTATGGGACGAGCAGTACGTC.

The sample holds a few counts of this clonotype. The rearrangement uses TRBV6-1 and TRBJ1-2, with D hard to call. Germline V CDR1 and CDR2: MNHNS, SASEGT. The CDR3 extends over 15 amino acids. Trimming took 5 bases from V and 5 from J, leaving 18 bases between them. CDR3 coding DNA: TGTGCCAGCAGTAGACTTCTTGAGATGCCTTATGGCTACACCTTC. Its protein product is CASSRLLEMPYGYTF.

This clonotype came up a few times. The V gene is TRBV29-1, the J gene TRBJ2-3; D is unclear. The germline V and J ends were trimmed by 3 bases and 4 bases, with 14 bases remaining between them. This CDR3 is built from 14 residues. In germline, CDR1 is SQVTM, CDR2 ANQGSEA. Written as DNA, the CDR3 is TGCAGCGTTGATGGCCTAGGATGGGCAGATACGCAGTATTTT. Protein sequence: CSVDGLGWADTQYF.

This clonotype has only a few counts. The V call is TRBV10-3, the J call TRBJ1-2, with D hard to call. The CDR3 runs 12 residues. Per the germline V gene, CDR1 is ENHRY and CDR2 is SYGVKD. V dropped 2 bases and J dropped 4 bases, with 5 bases sitting between them. This CDR3 is CAISEPLYGYTF. The DNA of the CDR3 is TGTGCCATCAGTGAGCCCCTCTATGGCTACACCTTC.

This clonotype was seen a few times. This chain uses TRBV29-1 with TRBJ2-7; D is perhaps TRBD1 or TRBD2 (5 bases each). The germline V and J ends were trimmed by 2 bases and 0 bases, with 14 bases remaining between them. Per germline, CDR1 SQVTM and CDR2 ANQGSEA. This CDR3 spans 15 amino acids. The CDR3 sequence: CSVETGQGSSYEQYF. The DNA for the CDR3 is TGCAGCGTTGAAACGGGGCAGGGAAGCTCCTACGAGCAGTACTTC.

Many counts were recorded for this clonotype. The chain uses TRBV28 and TRBJ2-7, with 7 bases lining up with TRBD2. Germline CDR1 and CDR2: MDHEN and SYDVKM. This CDR3 contains 16 residues. Losses at the gene ends were 1 base for V and 4 bases for J; bases not matched to a gene: 10. The CDR3 spells CASSLLGGSGTYEQYF. DNA of the CDR3: TGTGCCAGCAGTTTATTAGGCGGGAGTGGGACGTACGAGCAGTACTTC.

This clonotype showed up just a few times. The chain links TRBV13 to TRBJ2-7; TRBD1 matches at 10 bases. Germline assignment: CDR1 PRHDT and CDR2 FYEKMQ (reference sequence). This CDR3 contains 14 residues. V lost 9 bases to trimming and J lost 6 bases; unmatched junction nucleotides: 11. The CDR3 loop is CASGPGQGSSEQYV. In DNA, the CDR3 is TGTGCCAGTGGGCCGGGACAGGGGAGTAGCGAGCAGTACGTC.

This clonotype was picked up a small number of times. V usage is TRBV21-1 and J usage is TRBJ2-1; whether TRBD2, the table's D call, matches the DNA was not checked. TRBV21-1 is marked as a pseudogene. The CDR3 is made up of 17 amino acids. DNA of the CDR3: TGTGCCAGCAGCAAAAATCGAAATAACGGGCCCCCCGATGAGCAGTTCTTC. Protein sequence: CASSKNRNNGPPDEQFF.

This clonotype was detected only a few times. This chain uses TRBV28 with TRBJ1-2, with 8 bases matching TRBD1. This CDR3 region has 15 residues. Germline V gives CDR1 MDHEN, CDR2 SYDVKM. The V gene end was trimmed by 2 bases and the J gene end by 3 bases; junction bases not matched to a gene: 5. CDR3 in amino acids: CASSLRTGWDYGYTF. The CDR3 coding sequence is TGTGCCAGCAGTTTAAGGACAGGGTGGGACTATGGCTACACCTTC.

This clonotype was picked up a small number of times. The chain joins TRBV5-6 to TRBJ2-7; 9 bases fit TRBD2. Germline loops: CDR1 SGHDT, CDR2 YYEEEE. The CDR3 loop spans 14 amino acids. V lost 6 bases to trimming and J lost 4 bases; unmatched junction nucleotides: 8. In DNA, the CDR3 is TGTGCCAGCACCCCTCGGCGGGGGGGGTACGAGCAGTACGTC. Amino acids: CASTPRRGGYEQYV.

This chain links TRBV7-9 with TRBJ2-2; D remains unclear. The CDR3 covers 15 residues. CDR1 and CDR2 (germline): SEHNR, FQNEAQ (reference sequence). V was pared by 3 bases and J by 0 bases, with 8 bases between. CDR3 sequence: CASSFGRSNTGELFF. Written as DNA, the CDR3 is TGTGCCAGCAGCTTCGGCAGGTCGAACACCGGGGAGCTGTTTTTT.

The chain uses TRBV27 and TRBJ2-3; 14 bases are a match to TRBD2. The CDR3 is made up of 16 amino acids. V dropped 1 base and J dropped 6; count of bases not matched to a gene: 3. The germline V gene encodes CDR1 MNHEY and CDR2 SMNVEV (reference sequence). CDR3 region: CASSLWGTSGSDTQYF. The CDR3, as DNA: TGTGCCAGCAGTTTATGGGGGACTAGCGGGAGCGATACGCAGTATTTT.